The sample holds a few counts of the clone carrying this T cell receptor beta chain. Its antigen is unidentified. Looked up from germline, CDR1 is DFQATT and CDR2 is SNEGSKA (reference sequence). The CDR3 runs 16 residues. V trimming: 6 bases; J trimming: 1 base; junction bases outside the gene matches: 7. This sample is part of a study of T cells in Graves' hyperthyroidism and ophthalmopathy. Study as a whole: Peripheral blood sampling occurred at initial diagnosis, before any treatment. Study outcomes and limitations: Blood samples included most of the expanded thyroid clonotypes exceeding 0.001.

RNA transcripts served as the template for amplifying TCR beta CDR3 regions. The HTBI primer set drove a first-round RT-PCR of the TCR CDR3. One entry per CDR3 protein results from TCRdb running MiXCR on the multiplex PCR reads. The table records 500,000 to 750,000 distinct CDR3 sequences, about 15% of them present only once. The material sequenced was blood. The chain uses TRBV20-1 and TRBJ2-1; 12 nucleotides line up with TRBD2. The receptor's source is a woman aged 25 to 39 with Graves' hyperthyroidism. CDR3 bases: TGCAGTGCCTTTGGACTAGCGGGAATATCCTACAATGAGCAGTTCTTC. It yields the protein CSAFGLAGISYNEQFF.